The following is a TCR beta chain sequence with its context. Its cognate antigen is unknown. The data were obtained in a study of cytotoxic CD8 clonotypes in ibrutinib-treated CLL. The study's findings and limits: On treatment, the uncommon public clonotypes contracted or remained stable. Whereas clonality rose at ibrutinib response, it declined toward baseline at progression. Different sampling times were used for sustained-remission and progressing patients.

Targeted sequencing depth ranged from 1 in 200,000 to 1 in 1 million T cells. Measured with immunoSEQ multiplex PCR; TCRdb has only the in-frame clones, and not every one. The sample carries 11,000 or so clones, around 82% recorded once. The CDR3 length is 15 residues. V shed 5 bases and J 1 base; nucleotides not matched to a gene: 5. Germline CDR1 is SNHLY and CDR2 is FYNNEI. V usage is TRBV2 and J usage is TRBJ1-1; TRBD1 aligns across 9 bases. Here the sequenced sample was PBMCs, taken at disease progression, from a patient treated with ibrutinib. The origin of this receptor is a human donor with chronic lymphocytic leukemia. The DNA for the CDR3 is TGTGCCAGCAGTCCGACAGGGGGTAGGAACACTGAAGCTTTCTTT. This gives the protein CASSPTGGRNTEAFF.